These T cell receptor beta chains were read from a single sample in a study of cytomegalovirus exposure and HLA in healthy donors. Assay: immunoSEQ multiplex PCR; the TCRdb copy retains only in-frame clones and omits some. The sample lists 110,000 to 150,000 clones, 77% occurring once. Sequences were obtained from PBMCs. Receptor source: a male donor in good health and CMV-seronegative. The CDR3 runs from the conserved cysteine through the conserved F or W. A D gene is named only where the DNA matches it firmly. Only some rows state a clone size, as once, few, many or a class for expanded clones.

>TRBD1|TRBJ1-6|TRBV6-5|few
CASSYSSDRGNSPLHF
TGTGCCAGCAGTTACTCCAGCGACAGGGGGAATTCACCCCTCCACTTT
>NA|TRBJ2-7|TRBV10-3|NA
CAISSSRQSYEQYF
TGTGCCATCTCCTCCTCTCGACAGAGCTACGAGCAGTACTTC
>NA|TRBJ2-1|TRBV12-2|NA
CASRFRDCSYNEQFF
TGTGCAAGTCGCTTCCGGGACTGCTCCTACAATGAGCAGTTCTTC
>TRBD2|TRBJ2-1|TRBV6-1|few
CASSEAGLAFNEQFF
TGTGCCAGCAGTGAAGCGGGACTAGCCTTCAATGAGCAGTTCTTC
>NA|TRBJ2-7|TRBV6-5|NA
CASRLSWGGDEQYF
TGTGCCAGCAGGCTCAGTTGGGGCGGCGACGAGCAGTACTTC
>TRBD2|TRBJ2-3|TRBV30|NA
CAWETSGSLNTQYF
TGTGCCTGGGAGACTAGCGGGAGTTTGAATACGCAGTATTTT
>NA|TRBJ1-5|TRBV7-2|NA
CASSSDRGSGQPQHF
TGTGCCAGCAGCTCGGACAGAGGTTCGGGTCAGCCCCAGCATTTT
>TRBD1|TRBJ2-5|TRBV18|once
CASSPNRQGTETQYF
TGTGCCAGCTCACCAAATAGACAGGGGACAGAGACCCAGTACTTC
>TRBD2|TRBJ2-7|TRBV5-4|NA
CASSFLSSGVSSYEQYF
TGTGCCAGCAGCTTCCTTTCTAGCGGGGTGTCGTCCTACGAGCAGTACTTC
>TRBD2|TRBJ2-1|TRBV19|NA
CATSWGLGGRGYNEQFF
TGTGCCACATCCTGGGGACTAGGCGGGAGGGGATACAATGAGCAGTTCTTC
>TRBD1|TRBJ2-3|TRBV11-2|NA
CASSFRTGGGTDTQYF
TGTGCCAGCAGCTTTCGAACAGGGGGCGGGACAGATACGCAGTATTTT
>TRBD2|TRBJ2-2|TRBV7-9|once
CASSLLSGVGELFF
TGTGCCAGCAGCTTGCTCAGCGGGGTCGGGGAGCTGTTTTTT
>NA|TRBJ1-6|TRBV5-4|NA
CASSPHPARVYNSPLHF
TGTGCCAGCAGCCCCCACCCCGCCAGGGTGTATAATTCACCCCTCCACTTT
>TRBD2|TRBJ2-1|TRBV7-9|NA
CASSSWGGSYNEQFF
TGTGCCAGCAGCTCATGGGGGGGCTCCTACAATGAGCAGTTCTTC
>TRBD1|TRBJ1-4|TRBV6-5|NA
CASSYSSGGEKLFF
TGTGCCAGCAGTTACTCGTCAGGGGGTGAAAAACTGTTTTTT
>NA|TRBJ1-2|TRBV28|NA
CASNLPGGYTF
TGTGCCAGCAACCTTCCAGGAGGCTACACCTTC
>TRBD1|TRBJ1-2|TRBV6-4|NA
CASRGQGINYGYTF
TGTGCCAGCAGGGGACAGGGTATCAACTATGGCTACACCTTC
>TRBD2|TRBJ2-1|TRBV29-1|NA
CSAHPSGTSGNSYNEQFF
TGCAGCGCTCATCCTTCAGGGACTAGCGGGAACTCCTACAATGAGCAGTTCTTC
>TRBD1|TRBJ1-3|TRBV6-6|few
CASSYRGGGGGNTIYF
TGTGCCAGCAGTTACCGAGGAGGGGGCGGGGGAAACACCATATATTTT
>TRBD2|TRBJ2-2|TRBV4-2|NA
CASSQDSTWRLAGAGSNTGELFF
TGTGCCAGCAGCCAAGATAGTACATGGAGACTAGCGGGAGCCGGGTCGAACACCGGGGAGCTGTTTTTT
>NA|TRBJ1-5|TRBV14|NA
CASSQGQGPNQPQHF
TGTGCCAGCAGCCAAGGGCAGGGCCCCAATCAGCCCCAGCATTTT
>TRBD1|TRBJ1-5|TRBV6-5|NA
CASSYEATGYQPQHF
TGTGCCAGCAGTTACGAAGCGACAGGGTACCAGCCCCAGCATTTT
>NA|TRBJ1-4|TRBV5-1|NA
CASSLGTVNEKLFF
TGCGCCAGCAGCTTGGGGACAGTGAATGAAAAACTGTTTTTT
>TRBD1|TRBJ2-2|TRBV5-6|NA
CASRRRDSNTGELFF
TGTGCCAGCAGGCGCAGGGACAGCAACACCGGGGAGCTGTTTTTT
>NA|TRBJ2-7|TRBV10-3|NA
CAISESYGSYEQYF
TGTGCCATCAGTGAGTCGTACGGTTCCTACGAGCAGTACTTC
>NA|TRBJ2-7|TRBV14|NA
CASSPGHEQYF
TGTGCCAGCAGCCCCGGTCACGAGCAGTACTTC
>TRBD2|TRBJ2-1|TRBV10-3|NA
CAISVGTTGQFF
TGTGCCATCAGTGTTGGGACTACGGGGCAGTTCTTC
>NA|TRBJ2-3|TRBV19|NA
CASSIGQTSTDTQYF
TGTGCCAGTAGTATAGGACAGACTAGCACAGATACGCAGTATTTT
>NA|TRBJ1-1|TRBV7-2|NA
CASSLAQMNTEAFF
TGTGCCAGCAGCTTAGCACAGATGAACACTGAAGCTTTCTTT
>NA|TRBJ2-7|TRBV11-2|NA
CASSLDGQGWYEQYF
TGTGCCAGCAGCTTAGATGGGCAGGGGTGGTACGAGCAGTACTTC
>NA|TRBJ1-1|TRBV10-1|NA
CASSDGGRTEAFF
TGCGCCAGCAGTGACGGGGGGCGGACTGAAGCTTTCTTT
>NA|TRBJ1-1|TRBV19|NA
CASSILGRSGAFF
TGTGCCAGTAGTATTCTGGGTAGGTCCGGGGCTTTCTTT
>NA|TRBJ2-7|TRBV30|NA
CAKEKAAYEQYF
TGTGCCAAGGAGAAGGCGGCATACGAGCAGTACTTC
>NA|TRBJ1-5|TRBV19|NA
CASNYRPVSNQPQHF
TGTGCCAGTAACTACCGGCCGGTTAGCAATCAGCCCCAGCATTTT
>NA|TRBJ1-4|TRBV19|NA
CASRTGPPPANEKLFF
TGTGCCAGTAGAACAGGCCCGCCCCCAGCTAATGAAAAACTGTTTTTT